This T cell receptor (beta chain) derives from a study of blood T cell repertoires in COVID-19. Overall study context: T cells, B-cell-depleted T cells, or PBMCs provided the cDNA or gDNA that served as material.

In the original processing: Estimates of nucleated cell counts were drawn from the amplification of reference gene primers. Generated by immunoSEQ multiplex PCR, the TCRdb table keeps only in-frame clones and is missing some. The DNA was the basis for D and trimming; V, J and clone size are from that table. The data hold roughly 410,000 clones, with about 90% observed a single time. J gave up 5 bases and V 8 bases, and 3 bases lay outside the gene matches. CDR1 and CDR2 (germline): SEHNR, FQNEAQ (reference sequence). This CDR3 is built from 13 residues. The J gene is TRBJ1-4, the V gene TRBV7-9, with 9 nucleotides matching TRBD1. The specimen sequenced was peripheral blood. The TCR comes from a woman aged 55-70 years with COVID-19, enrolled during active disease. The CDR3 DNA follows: TGTGCCAGCGTCGGGACAGGGAATGAAAAACTGTTTTTT. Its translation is CASVGTGNEKLFF.